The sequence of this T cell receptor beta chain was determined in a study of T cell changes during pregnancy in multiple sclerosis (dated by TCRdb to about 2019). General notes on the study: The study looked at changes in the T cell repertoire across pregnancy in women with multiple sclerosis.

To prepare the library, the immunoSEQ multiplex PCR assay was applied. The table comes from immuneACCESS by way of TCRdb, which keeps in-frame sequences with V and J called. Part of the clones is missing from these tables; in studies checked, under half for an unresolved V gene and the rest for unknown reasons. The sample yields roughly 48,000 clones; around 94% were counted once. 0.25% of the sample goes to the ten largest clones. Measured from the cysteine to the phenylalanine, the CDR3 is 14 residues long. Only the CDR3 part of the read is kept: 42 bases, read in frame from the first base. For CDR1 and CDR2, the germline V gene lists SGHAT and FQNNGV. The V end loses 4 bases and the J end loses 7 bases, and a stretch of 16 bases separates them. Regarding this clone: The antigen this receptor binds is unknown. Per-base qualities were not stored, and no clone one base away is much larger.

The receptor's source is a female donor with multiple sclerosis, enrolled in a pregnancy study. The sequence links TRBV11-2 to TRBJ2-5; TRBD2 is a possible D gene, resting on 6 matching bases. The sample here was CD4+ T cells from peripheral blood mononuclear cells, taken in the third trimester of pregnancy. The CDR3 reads CASSSLRGLGTQYF. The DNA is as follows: TGTGCCAGCAGCTCCTTGCGGGGACTCGGGACCCAGTACTTC.